What follows is one T cell receptor (beta chain) and its context. The entry originates in a study of cytomegalovirus exposure and HLA in healthy donors. Nominally healthy donors provided the samples, though records likely missed some immune exposures. PCR used 60 Vbeta primers and 13 Jbeta primers. Produced via immunoSEQ multiplex PCR; TCRdb's table is partial and in-frame only. The sample lists about 130,000 clones, around three quarters occurring once. The V end was cut by 0 bases, the J end by 5 bases, with 7 bases between. Looked up from germline, CDR1 is SGDLS and CDR2 is YYNGEE. The CDR3 runs to 13 residues.

This sequence joins TRBV9 and TRBJ2-3; TRBD2 is a possible D gene (6 bases). The receptor comes from a man aged 40-49 years in good health and CMV-seropositive. The sample taken for sequencing was PBMCs. This CDR3 is CASSVGAGDTQYF. CDR3 DNA sequence: TGTGCCAGCAGCGTAGGAGCGGGAGATACGCAGTATTTT.